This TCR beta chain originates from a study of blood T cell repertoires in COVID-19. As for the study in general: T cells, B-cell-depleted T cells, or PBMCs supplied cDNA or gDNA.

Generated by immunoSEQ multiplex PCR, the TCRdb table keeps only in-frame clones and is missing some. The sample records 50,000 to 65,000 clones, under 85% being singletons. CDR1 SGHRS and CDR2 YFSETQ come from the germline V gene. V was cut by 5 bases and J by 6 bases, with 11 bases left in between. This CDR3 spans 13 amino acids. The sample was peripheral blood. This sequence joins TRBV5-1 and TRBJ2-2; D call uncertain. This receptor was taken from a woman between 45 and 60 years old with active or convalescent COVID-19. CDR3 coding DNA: TGCGCCAGCAGTCTTGGCCAGGCCGGGGAGCTGTTTTTT. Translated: CASSLGQAGELFF.